A single sample gave rise to the 22 T cell receptor beta chains below, sequenced in a study of blood T cell repertoires in COVID-19 (dated by TCRdb to 2020 to 2022). Preparation of the library involved the immunoSEQ multiplex PCR assay. Here the immuneACCESS table is served through TCRdb, limited to in-frame sequences with V and J called. Missing clones are a known gap in these copies; in checked studies unresolved V genes cover under half, and the rest lacks a known reason. This sample has approximately 340,000 clones in its table, and around 88% of those were observed once. The ten largest clones represent around 3% of the sample. The sequenced sample consisted of peripheral blood. These receptors all stem from a man aged 25-45 years with active or convalescent COVID-19.

V and J are TRBV6-6 and TRBJ1-5; perhaps TRBD1 as D (5 bases). V gave up 5 bases and J gave up 1 base, with 12 bases separating them. The CDR3 is 15 amino acids. The germline V gene encodes CDR1 MNHNY and CDR2 SVGAGI (reference sequence). CDR3 coding DNA: TGTGCCAGCAGTCAGTCGACAGAAAGCAATCAGCCCCAGCATTTT. Protein sequence: CASSQSTESNQPQHF.

The chain uses TRBV5-6 and TRBJ1-1; D is perhaps TRBD1 (5 bases). V lost 0 bases, J lost 4 bases, and 16 bases lay in between. This CDR3 is built from 16 residues. In germline, CDR1 is SGHDT, CDR2 YYEEEE. The CDR3 nucleotides are TGTGCCAGCAGCTTGGCCCTCCCCGTCGGGGGCACTGAAGCTTTCTTT. This encodes CASSLALPVGGTEAFF.

The genes are TRBV6-1 and TRBJ2-7; possible D gene TRBD1, 6 bases. The CDR3 extends over 14 amino acids. Per germline, CDR1 MNHNS and CDR2 SASEGT. The germline V and J ends were trimmed by 1 base and 6 bases, with 13 bases remaining between them. CDR3 coding DNA: TGTGCCAGCAGTGAAGGGACAGAGGTGACCGAGCAGTACTTC. Protein sequence: CASSEGTEVTEQYF.

The V call is TRBV29-1, the J call TRBJ2-3; 7 bases map to TRBD1. J gave up 0 bases and V 8 bases, and 11 bases lay outside the gene matches. The germline gives CDR1 SQVTM, CDR2 ANQGSEA. The CDR3 consists of 15 residues. For the CDR3, the DNA is TGCAGCTCTACAAACAGGGGTTATAGCACAGATACGCAGTATTTT. Amino acids: CSSTNRGYSTDTQYF.

This clone has more than one count but fewer than ten. The chain uses TRBV12-3 or TRBV12-4 and TRBJ1-2; D is undetermined. Trimming took off 2 bases at V and 3 bases at J, with 7 bases between the two ends. CDR3 length: 13 amino acids. CDR3 nucleotides: TGTGCCAGCAGTTTAAGGGAGGACTATGGCTACACCTTC. The encoded protein is CASSLREDYGYTF.

The V call is TRBV9, the J call TRBJ2-5; 8 bases match TRBD2. The CDR3 spans 14 residues. V lost 3 bases to trimming and J lost 3 bases; unmatched junction nucleotides: 4. Germline CDR1 SGDLS, CDR2 YYNGEE. This chain's CDR3 is CASSDGAGEETQYF. The CDR3 coding sequence is TGTGCCAGCAGCGACGGAGCGGGAGAAGAGACCCAGTACTTC.

The chain links TRBV7-2 to TRBJ2-3; 12 nucleotides align to TRBD2. J gave up 7 bases and V 5 bases, and 7 bases lay outside the gene matches. CDR1 and CDR2 from the germline V gene are SGHTA and FQGNSA. The CDR3 has 15 amino acids. The CDR3 DNA follows: TGTGCCAGCAGCCCCCTAGCGGGGGGGACGTATACGCAGTATTTT. It encodes CASSPLAGGTYTQYF.

The table lists this clone with a few counts. CDR3 sequence reads: CASSEMAGRLSYEQYF. The CDR3 nucleotides read TGTGCCAGCAGTGAAATGGCGGGACGCCTCTCCTACGAGCAGTACTTC. The chain links TRBV6-1 to TRBJ2-7; tentatively, D is TRBD2 (6 bases). Per germline, CDR1 MNHNS and CDR2 SASEGT. Trimming took 2 bases from V and 0 from J, leaving 14 bases between them. The CDR3 loop spans 16 amino acids.

This clone was observed a handful of times. The chain joins TRBV7-2 to TRBJ2-7, with TRBD2 identical over 7 bases. V lost 2 bases, J lost 4 bases, and 8 bases stayed unmatched. The CDR3 is 15 residues long. Germline V gene data show CDR1 as SGHTA and CDR2 as FQGNSA. The CDR3 DNA follows: TGTGCCAGCAGCTTACGCGGGAGAGATAATTACGAGCAGTACTTC. This sequence encodes CASSLRGRDNYEQYF. The complete variable domain, with remaining parts taken from reference TRBV7-2 and TRBJ2-7, reads GAGVSQSPSNKVTEKGKDVELRCDPISGHTALYWYRQSLGQGLEFLIYFQGNSAPDKSGLPSDRFSAERTGGSVSTLTIQRTQQEDSAVYLCASSLRGRDNYEQYFGPGTRLTVT.

This chain connects TRBV4-3 to TRBJ2-7; 9 bases line up with TRBD1. The V and J ends lost 1 base and 5 bases, in that order; junction bases with no gene match: 12. The CDR3 contains 17 residues. Germline lookup yields CDR1 LGHNA and CDR2 YSLEER. CDR3 in DNA: TGCGCCAGCAGCCAAGTTGGAGCGGGACAGGGCCTCCACGAGCAGTACTTC. This gives the protein CASSQVGAGQGLHEQYF.

This chain connects TRBV27 to TRBJ2-7; D is unresolved. Germline V lookup: CDR1 MNHEY, CDR2 SMNVEV (reference sequence). The CDR3 sequence is 13 residues long. With 3 bases removed from V and 3 bases from J, the gap between germline ends came to 9 bases. Here the CDR3 DNA reads TGTGCCAGCAGTTTGGGCCGCAACTACGAGCAGTACTTC. It specifies CASSLGRNYEQYF.

This chain joins TRBV18 and TRBJ2-5; a weak D match, TRBD2 (5 bases). Trimming left V 2 bases short and J 0 bases short, with 13 bases between. CDR1 and CDR2 (germline): KGHSH, LQKENI. The CDR3 has 16 amino acids. CDR3 region: CASSPGGRRYQETQYF. The DNA of the CDR3 is TGTGCCAGCTCACCAGGAGGACGGAGGTACCAAGAGACCCAGTACTTC.

This clone was found a few times. The rearrangement joins TRBV6-6 to TRBJ1-3; D is uncertain. Germline V gene lookup returns CDR1 MNHNY and CDR2 SVGAGI (reference sequence). Trimming cost V 2 bases and J 4 bases, with 9 bases left between them. CDR3 size: 14 residues. The CDR3 is CASSYRAAGNTIYF. CDR3 nucleotides: TGTGCCAGCAGTTACAGAGCCGCGGGAAACACCATATATTTT.

The chain links TRBV18 to TRBJ2-7; 8 bases match TRBD2. Trimming took 3 bases from V and 0 from J; bases not matched to a gene: 7. The CDR3 loop spans 16 amino acids. Germline V CDR1 and CDR2: KGHSH, LQKENI. CDR3: CASSPRARGGSYEQYF. CDR3 nucleotides: TGTGCCAGCTCACCCCGCGCCCGGGGGGGCTCCTACGAGCAGTACTTC.

The chain couples TRBV9 to TRBJ1-3, with a tentative D call TRBD1 (6 bases). The CDR3 runs to 17 residues. CDR1 is SGDLS and CDR2 is YYNGEE in the germline V gene. V lost 0 bases to trimming and J lost 1 base, with 14 bases between them. CDR3 DNA: TGTGCCAGCAGCGTAGGGGACACCCCAGGTTCTGGAAACACCATATATTTT. Translated: CASSVGDTPGSGNTIYF. Complete variable domain (other parts from reference TRBV9 and TRBJ1-3): DSGVTQTPKHLITATGQRVTLRCSPRSGDLSVYWYQQSLDQGLQFLIQYYNGEERAKGNILERFSAQQFPDLHSELNLSSLELGDSALYFCASSVGDTPGSGNTIYFGEGSWLTVV.

The CDR3 is CASSFDLYNEQFF. The CDR3 nucleotides are TGTGCCAGCAGCTTTGACTTATACAATGAGCAGTTCTTC. This rearrangement joins TRBV7-9 to TRBJ2-1, with no clear D. V was clipped by 3 bases and J by 4 bases, with 7 bases between them. CDR1 SEHNR and CDR2 FQNEAQ come from the germline V gene (reference sequence). CDR3 length: 13 residues.

The chain carries TRBV15 and TRBJ2-7; D is uncertain. Germline V gene sequence: CDR1 LNHNV, CDR2 YYDKDF (reference sequence). The V gene lost 0 bases and the J gene lost 1 base, with 7 bases spanning the gap. The CDR3 loop spans 14 amino acids. Here the CDR3 reads CATSRDVASYEQYF. CDR3 bases: TGTGCCACCAGCAGAGATGTGGCATCCTACGAGCAGTACTTC.

The chain has TRBV7-3 and TRBJ2-1; no definite D call. This CDR3 has 15 amino acids. Germline-derived CDR1 and CDR2 are SGHTA and FQGTGA. V was trimmed by 4 bases and J by 0 bases, leaving 10 bases between them. The CDR3 nucleotides read TGTGCCAGCAGCTCCCCCTTTGTCTCCTACAATGAGCAGTTCTTC. It is translated as CASSSPFVSYNEQFF.

This chain uses TRBV19 with TRBJ1-6, with D possibly TRBD1 on 5 matching bases. Deletions cut 4 bases from V and 13 bases from J, with 14 bases between. The CDR3 runs 13 residues. Germline loops: CDR1 LNHDA, CDR2 SQIVND (reference sequence). This CDR3 is CASSRGREAPLHF. The CDR3, as DNA: TGTGCCAGTAGTAGGGGCAGGGAAGCCCCCCTCCACTTT.

The chain is built from TRBV19 and TRBJ1-3; weak D call: TRBD1 (5 bases). This CDR3 has 16 residues. Germline assignment: CDR1 LNHDA and CDR2 SQIVND (reference sequence). Trimming took off 2 bases at V and 4 bases at J, with 15 bases between the two ends. CDR3 sequence reads: CASSIPSSGSGNTIYF. Written as DNA, the CDR3 is TGTGCCAGTAGTATACCGTCTTCAGGGTCCGGAAACACCATATATTTT.

Of note for this clone: This sample includes further DNA sequences coding for the same CDR3. The chain has TRBV15 and TRBJ1-2; 7 nucleotides match TRBD1. Germline V lookup: CDR1 LNHNV, CDR2 YYDKDF (reference sequence). This CDR3 has 13 residues. Trimming took 5 bases from V and 2 from J; bases not matched to a gene: 2. This CDR3 reads CATSRDRNYGYTF. CDR3 nucleotides: TGTGCCACCAGCCGGGACAGAAACTATGGCTACACCTTC.

The gene calls are TRBV7-2 and TRBJ2-7; 10 bases match TRBD1. V gave up 1 base and J gave up 0 bases; unmatched junction bases: 6. Germline CDR1 is SGHTA and CDR2 is FQGNSA. This CDR3 is built from 17 residues. The CDR3 region has the DNA TGTGCCAGCAGCTTAGTTTTAGGACAGGGGGGCTCCTACGAGCAGTACTTC. Amino acid sequence: CASSLVLGQGGSYEQYF.